This TCR beta chain was documented in a study of CD8 T cells in ankylosing spondylitis. Findings of the study overall: Ankylosing spondylitis blood appeared to carry a characteristic TCR beta motif of several highly homologous variants. From matched ankylosing spondylitis synovial fluid, disease-linked clones were reportedly recovered at significantly enriched levels. CD8+ cells made up the disease-linked clones, which were relatively rare in peripheral blood.

This clonotype was seen many times. Antigen: not known. Quantitative 5'-RACE was performed with molecular barcodes, and it yielded the TCR beta libraries. Each CDR3 protein is one row after TCRdb ran MiXCR on the 5' RACE reads. The repertoire holds some 7,000 distinct CDR3 sequences, with approximately 2.9% as singletons. V was pared by 5 bases and J by 3 bases, with 14 bases between. Germline CDR1 and CDR2: SGDLS and YYNGEE. The CDR3 contains 14 residues. The chain couples TRBV9 to TRBJ1-1; perhaps TRBD1 as D (5 bases). The TCR sequence derives from a female donor with ankylosing spondylitis or in good health (not recorded which). Sequencing was carried out using blood, either unsorted or a sorted T cell fraction (not recorded which). CDR3 bases: TGTGCCAGCAGACAGGCCGGGGGGGACACTGAAGCTTTCTTT. It translates to CASRQAGGDTEAFF.